Presented here are 22 T cell receptor beta chains from one specimen sequenced in a study of T cells in women clearing cervical HPV infection (dated by TCRdb to the late 2010s). The library was generated by the immunoSEQ multiplex PCR assay. TCRdb carries this immuneACCESS record with in-frame sequences only. Its versions omit some clonotypes, under half of them owing to an unresolved V gene in the studies checked, with the rest unexplained. This sample's table lists more than 20,000 clones. The ten largest clones take up more than 9% of the sample. The material sequenced was blood buffy coat. The source is a woman between 18 and 70 years old with a cervical HPV16 infection that either progressed to CIN3+ or cleared (not recorded which).

Concerning this clone: The read falls 3 residues short of the CDR3 end, and the missing part is taken from the germline J gene. The chain is built from TRBV10-1 and TRBJ2-5; 13 bases are shared with TRBD2. The CDR3 has 16 residues. Trimming at V came to 6 bases and at J to 1 base, leaving 5 bases not matched to a gene. Looked up from germline, CDR1 is WNHNN and CDR2 is SYGVQD (reference sequence). Incomplete CDR3 DNA: TGCGCCAGCAGCCCGGGACTAGCGGGACCCCAAGAGACC. Protein sequence: CASSPGLAGPQET. The whole CDR3 sequence reads CASSPGLAGPQETQYF.

With respect to this clone: The CDR3 end lies 3 residues beyond the end of the read and is filled in from the germline J gene. This chain connects TRBV15 to TRBJ2-3; D is ambiguous. The germline V gene has CDR1 LNHNV and CDR2 YYDKDF (reference sequence). The CDR3 length is 15 residues. Incomplete CDR3 DNA: TGTGCCACCAGCAGAGATGTTGCTTCAAGTAGGGCG. Protein product: CATSRDVASSRA. The CDR3 reads in full as CATSRDVASSRAQYF.

Regarding this clone: With the read ending 3 residues before the CDR3 end, the germline J gene is used to fill in that end. The rearrangement links TRBV7-7 to TRBJ2-5; 8 bases are a match to TRBD2. Germline V gene sequence: CDR1 SSHAT, CDR2 FNYEAQ (reference sequence). The CDR3 is 13 residues long. The CDR3 DNA, read in part, is TGTGCTAGCGGACACCCGGGGGGGCAGACC. Protein sequence: CASGHPGGQT. The whole CDR3 is CASGHPGGQTQYF.

With respect to this clone: The read terminates 3 residues before the CDR3 end, so the remaining end is supplied by the germline J gene. The chain employs TRBV2 and TRBJ1-1; 8 bases align to TRBD1. Germline lookup yields CDR1 SNHLY and CDR2 FYNNEI. Trimming at V came to 6 bases and at J to 2 bases, leaving 2 bases not matched to a gene. The length of the CDR3 is 13 residues. CDR3 amino acids: CASRGTGNTEAFF. CDR3 DNA, as far as it was read: TGTGCCAGCAGGGGGACAGGCAACACTGAA.

A remark on this clone: The sequence runs out 3 residues before the end of the CDR3; the remainder is reconstructed from the germline J gene. The J gene is TRBJ1-1, the V gene TRBV7-9; D remains unclear. The CDR3 runs to 13 residues. V was cut by 1 base and J by 1 base, with 4 bases left in between. Germline V gene lookup returns CDR1 SEHNR and CDR2 FQNEAQ (reference sequence). The CDR3 loop reads CASSLGRNTEAFF. The sequenced part of the CDR3 DNA is TGTGCCAGCAGCTTAGGTCGGAACACTGAA.

In the case of this clone: The CDR3 end is not reached by the read, which stops 3 residues before it; the germline J gene fills it in. This sequence joins TRBV2 and TRBJ2-7; D possibly corresponds to TRBD1 (6 bases). The CDR3 is made up of 15 amino acids. V was pared by 4 bases and J by 3 bases, with 16 bases between. Per germline, CDR1 SNHLY and CDR2 FYNNEI. The CDR3 DNA, read in part, is TGTGCCAGCAGTGGGACACAGGGTTTCCTCTACGAG. Residues: CASSGTQGFLYE. Given in full, the CDR3 is CASSGTQGFLYEQYF.

Details on this clone: The read comes to an end 3 residues before the CDR3 does, leaving the germline J gene to fill in the end. This chain joins TRBV20-1 and TRBJ1-2; D ambiguous. This CDR3 is built from 13 residues. Germline lookup yields CDR1 DFQATT and CDR2 SNEGSKA (reference sequence). V shed 5 bases and J shed 2 bases, with 12 bases lying between them. CDR3: CSASLFSNYGYTF. The sequenced CDR3 bases are TGCAGTGCTTCCCTTTTTTCGAACTATGGC.

A remark on this clone: The read halts 3 residues ahead of the CDR3 end, with the missing end drawn from the germline J gene. V gene TRBV9 combines with J gene TRBJ2-7; 9 nucleotides match TRBD1. CDR1 is SGDLS and CDR2 is YYNGEE in the germline V gene. This CDR3 comprises 16 residues. Trimming at V came to 3 bases and at J to 2 bases, leaving 9 bases not matched to a gene. Incomplete CDR3 DNA: TGTGCCAGCAGCGGAGAACAGGGGGCAACACCCTACGAG. The encoded protein is CASSGEQGATPYE. The whole CDR3 protein reads CASSGEQGATPYEQYF.

With respect to this clone: The read terminates 3 residues before the CDR3 end, so the remaining end is supplied by the germline J gene. The V call is TRBV6-1, the J call TRBJ2-2; D is possibly TRBD1 (8 bases). The CDR3 spans 15 residues. Germline V CDR1 and CDR2: MNHNS, SASEGT. V lost 3 bases to trimming and J lost 6 bases, with 14 bases between them. Partial CDR3 DNA: TGTGCCAGCAGTGACGACAGGGGAGGGTCCGGGGAG. Residues: CASSDDRGGSGE. In full, the CDR3 reads CASSDDRGGSGELFF.

About this clone itself: The read terminates 3 residues ahead of where the CDR3 ends, so the germline J gene completes it. J is TRBJ1-2 and V is TRBV2; weak D call: TRBD1 (6 bases). This CDR3 contains 15 residues. In germline, CDR1 is SNHLY, CDR2 FYNNEI. Trimming shortened V by 8 bases and J by 2 bases, and 18 bases separated the two germline ends. The CDR3: CASDTTGHQNYGYTF. The part of the CDR3 DNA that was read is TGTGCCAGCGACACAACGGGACACCAAAACTATGGC.

The covered CDR3 bases are TGCAGTGCTAGAGAGGTCGGTAGCGGGCATTACAATGAG. Translation gives CSAREVGSGHYNE. The entire CDR3 protein is CSAREVGSGHYNEQFF. The chain links TRBV20-1 to TRBJ2-1; 7 bases are shared with TRBD2. Read data end 3 residues before the CDR3 end; the end is taken from the germline J gene. Germline V gene data show CDR1 as DFQATT and CDR2 as SNEGSKA (reference sequence). Germline trimming cut 0 bases from V and 4 bases from J; bases unmatched to any gene: 9. The CDR3 sequence is 16 residues long.

Details on this clone: The CDR3 is cut off 3 residues early in the read; its end comes from the germline J gene. The chain recombines TRBV12-3 or TRBV12-4 with TRBJ2-2; D might be TRBD1 (6 bases). The CDR3 sequence is 18 residues long. V lost 5 bases, J lost 0 bases, and 19 bases lay in between. CDR3 DNA (partial): TGTGCCAGCAGTCCACCAGGGGCGGCCACCGCGAACACCGGGGAG. Amino acids: CASSPPGAATANTGE. The complete CDR3 reads CASSPPGAATANTGELFF.

As to this clone: The read terminates 3 residues ahead of where the CDR3 ends, so the germline J gene completes it. The chain recombines TRBV29-1 with TRBJ2-3, with 10 nucleotides matching TRBD1. CDR1 is SQVTM, CDR2 ANQGSEA, per germline. This CDR3 has 13 residues. The sequenced CDR3 bases are TGCAGCGTTTCTTGGACAGGGGGAGAGACG. Translation gives CSVSWTGGET. The entire CDR3 reads CSVSWTGGETQYF.

On this clone itself: The read ends 3 residues early relative to the CDR3; the germline J gene fills the gap. V gene TRBV19 combines with J gene TRBJ1-2, with 11 positions matching TRBD1. This CDR3 comprises 15 residues. The germline CDR1 and CDR2 sequences are LNHDA and SQIVND (reference sequence). V shed 5 bases and J 4 bases; nucleotides not matched to a gene: 6. The covered CDR3 bases are TGTGCCAGTAGTCTTCGCGGGACAGGGGGCTATGGC. Its translation is CASSLRGTGGYG. The entire CDR3 reads CASSLRGTGGYGYTF.

Notes on this clone: The read stops 3 residues short of the end of the CDR3; the missing end is completed from the germline J gene. This chain joins TRBV20-1 and TRBJ1-3; 7 bases fit TRBD1. The CDR3 covers 15 residues. The germline gives CDR1 DFQATT, CDR2 SNEGSKA (reference sequence). V was clipped by 2 bases and J by 3 bases; unmatched bases: 7. CDR3 amino acids: CSARSTGAGGNTIYF. The part of the CDR3 DNA that was read is TGCAGTGCTAGATCCACAGGGGCTGGTGGAAACACC.

Concerning this clone itself: Read data end 3 residues before the CDR3 end; the end is taken from the germline J gene. The rearrangement uses TRBV19 and TRBJ2-2, with D possibly called TRBD1 or TRBD2 (5 bases each). Between the trimmed V and J ends, which lost 10 bases and 7 bases, there was a span of 22 bases. The CDR3 is made up of 15 amino acids. CDR1 and CDR2 from the germline V gene are LNHDA and SQIVND (reference sequence). CDR3 DNA (partial): TGTGCCACCCGCCGAGGGGTCACGTCGAACGGGGAG. It codes for CATRRGVTSNGE. The whole CDR3 region reads CATRRGVTSNGELFF.

About this clone: The read comes to an end 3 residues before the CDR3 does, leaving the germline J gene to fill in the end. This chain joins TRBV29-1 and TRBJ2-1, with 10 bases matching TRBD1. CDR1 is SQVTM, CDR2 ANQGSEA, per germline. V gave up 1 base and J gave up 5 bases; unmatched junction bases: 8. This CDR3 has 16 amino acids. The CDR3 loop is CSVEAPTGGKNNEQFF. Partial CDR3 DNA: TGCAGCGTTGAAGCCCCGACAGGGGGCAAGAACAATGAG.

To note about this clone: The CDR3 goes on 3 residues after the read ends, and that part is filled in from the germline J gene. The chain uses TRBV30 and TRBJ2-2, with unresolved D. V was trimmed by 0 bases and J by 7 bases, leaving 3 bases between them. This CDR3 is 11 amino acids long. Germline values: CDR1 GTSNPN, CDR2 SVGIG (reference sequence). CDR3 DNA, as far as it was read: TGTGCCTGGAGTGTAGGCGGGGAG. Translated, it gives CAWSVGGE. The full CDR3 sequence reads CAWSVGGELFF.

Regarding this clone: The read terminates 3 residues before the CDR3 end, so the remaining end is supplied by the germline J gene. This chain joins TRBV20-1 and TRBJ2-7; 9 positions agree with TRBD1. CDR3 length: 15 amino acids. V lost 0 bases and J lost 6; bases outside the gene matches: 9. In germline, CDR1 is DFQATT, CDR2 SNEGSKA (reference sequence). Incomplete CDR3 DNA: TGCAGTGCTAGAGATCCTCGACAGGGGGTGAGCGAG. This sequence encodes CSARDPRQGVSE. The CDR3 in its entirety is CSARDPRQGVSEQYF.

Of note for this clone: The CDR3 goes on 3 residues after the read ends, and that part is filled in from the germline J gene. The chain employs TRBV2 and TRBJ1-6, with no clear D. Germline V gene lookup returns CDR1 SNHLY and CDR2 FYNNEI. The germline V and J ends were trimmed by 3 bases and 9 bases, with 9 bases remaining between them. The CDR3 sequence is 13 residues long. CDR3 in amino acids: CASSDEQGSPLHF. The CDR3 bases that were read are TGTGCCAGCAGTGATGAACAAGGTTCACCC.

Details on this clone: The CDR3 goes on 3 residues after the read ends, and that part is filled in from the germline J gene. V is TRBV5-4 and J is TRBJ2-7; no reliable D call. The CDR3 is 13 residues long. Germline V gene sequence: CDR1 SGHNT, CDR2 YYREEE (reference sequence). Between the trimmed V and J ends, which lost 0 bases and 6 bases, there was a span of 10 bases. The CDR3: CASSLAPRSEQYF. Partial CDR3 DNA: TGTGCCAGCAGCTTGGCCCCTCGGTCCGAG.

Remarks on this clone: Read data end 3 residues before the CDR3 end; the end is taken from the germline J gene. This chain connects TRBV24-1 to TRBJ2-1; 10 bases are a match to TRBD2. Unmatched junction bases numbered 8, after V lost 5 bases and J lost 5 bases. CDR1 and CDR2 from the germline V gene are KGHDR and SFDVKD. The CDR3 runs to 16 residues. The covered CDR3 bases are TGTGCCACCAGTGCCTCACTAGCGGGGATACACAATGAG. Its translation: CATSASLAGIHNE. In full, the CDR3 reads CATSASLAGIHNEQFF.